The source of this T cell receptor beta chain is a study of shared T cell receptors in the human thymus. The repertoire was sequenced with immunoSEQ multiplex PCR; TCRdb's copy has only in-frame clones and lacks some. The sample records about 610,000 clones, around 89% being singletons. Germline trimming cut 2 bases from V and 13 bases from J; bases unmatched to any gene: 15. Germline assignment: CDR1 GTSNPN and CDR2 SVGIG (reference sequence). CDR3 length: 15 amino acids. In addition, the sample was reused for a study of human thymus T cells. As reported in that work: During corrective heart surgery, resections were taken, and the thymus tissue came from them. Thymic as well as blood repertoires seemed to favor certain V and J genes unevenly.

The chain combines TRBV30 with TRBJ2-1; 9 bases are a match to TRBD2. Specimen: thymocytes. The receptor's source is a boy under two years old with a congenital heart defect. The CDR3 reads CAWSRLAGGSCKQFF. The CDR3 DNA follows: TGTGCCTGGAGTCGGTTGGCGGGAGGGTCTTGCAAACAGTTCTTC.